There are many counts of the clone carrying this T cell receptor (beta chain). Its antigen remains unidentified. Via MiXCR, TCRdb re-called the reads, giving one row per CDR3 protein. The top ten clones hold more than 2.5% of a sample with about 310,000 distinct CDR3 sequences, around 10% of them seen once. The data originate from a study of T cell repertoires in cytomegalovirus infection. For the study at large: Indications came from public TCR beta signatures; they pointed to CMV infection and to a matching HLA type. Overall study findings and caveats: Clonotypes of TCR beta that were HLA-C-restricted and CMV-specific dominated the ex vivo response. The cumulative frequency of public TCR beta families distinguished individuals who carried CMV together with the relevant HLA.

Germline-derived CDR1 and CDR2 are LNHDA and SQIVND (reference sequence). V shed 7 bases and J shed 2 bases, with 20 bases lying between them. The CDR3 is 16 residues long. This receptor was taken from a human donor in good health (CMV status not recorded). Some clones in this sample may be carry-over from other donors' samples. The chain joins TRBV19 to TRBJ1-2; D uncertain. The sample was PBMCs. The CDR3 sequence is CASTPPDTRKNYGYTF. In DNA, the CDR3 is TGTGCCAGTACCCCCCCAGACACACGGAAGAACTATGGCTACACCTTC.